This TCR beta chain emerged from a study of OX40 agonist ivuxolimab in advanced cancers. As to this clone: Antigen unknown.

The V end was cut by 5 bases, the J end by 0 bases, with 10 bases between. Germline V CDR1 and CDR2: SGHTA, FQGTGA. The CDR3 is 14 residues long. Sequenced by immunoSEQ multiplex PCR; TCRdb stores in-frame clones only, minus some. In the table there are about 33,000 clones, roughly 84% of which are singletons. Study-wide results and caveats: Relative to CD4+, CD8+ T cells held more expanded clones on average.

This sequence was found in an adult with an advanced solid tumor such as melanoma, head and neck, liver or kidney cancer. The sequencing here drew on CD4+ or CD8+ T cells sorted from blood, taken in a trial of the OX40 agonist ivuxolimab. The chain joins TRBV7-3 to TRBJ1-1, with a possible D match to TRBD1 (5 bases). The CDR3 here is CASSVGTVNTEAFF. In DNA, the CDR3 is TGTGCCAGCAGCGTCGGGACGGTGAACACTGAAGCTTTCTTT.